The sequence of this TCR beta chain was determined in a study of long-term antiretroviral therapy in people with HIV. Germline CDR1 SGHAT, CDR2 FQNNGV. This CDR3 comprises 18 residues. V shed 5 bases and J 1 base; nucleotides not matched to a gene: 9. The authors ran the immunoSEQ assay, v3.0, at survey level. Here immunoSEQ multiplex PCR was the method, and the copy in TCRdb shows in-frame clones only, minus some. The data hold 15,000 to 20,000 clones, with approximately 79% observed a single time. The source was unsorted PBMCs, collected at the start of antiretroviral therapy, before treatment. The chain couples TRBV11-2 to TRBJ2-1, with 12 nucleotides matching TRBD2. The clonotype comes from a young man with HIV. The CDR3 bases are TGTGCCAGCAGCCAACGCGGACTAGCGGGAAGGTCCTACAATGAGCAGTTCTTC. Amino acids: CASSQRGLAGRSYNEQFF.